This T cell receptor beta chain was obtained from a study of type 1 regulatory T cells. MiXCR, run by TCRdb on the reads, gives a single entry per CDR3 protein. The sample lists 90,000 to 100,000 distinct CDR3 sequences; roughly 30% were seen once. After removal of 6 bases from V and 1 base from J, the junction contained 5 bases not matched to a gene. Germline CDR1 is DFQATT and CDR2 is SNEGSKA (reference sequence). CDR3 size: 14 residues. This clonotype was seen more than once but under ten times. The V gene is TRBV20-1, the J gene TRBJ2-2, with 7 bases that match TRBD1. The sequence came from a human donor in good health. Sequencing input: CD4+ T cells, either the whole sample or a sorted fraction (not recorded which). CDR3 DNA sequence: TGCAGTGCCCGACAGGGCGGGAACACCGGGGAGCTGTTTTTT. Translation: CSARQGGNTGELFF.